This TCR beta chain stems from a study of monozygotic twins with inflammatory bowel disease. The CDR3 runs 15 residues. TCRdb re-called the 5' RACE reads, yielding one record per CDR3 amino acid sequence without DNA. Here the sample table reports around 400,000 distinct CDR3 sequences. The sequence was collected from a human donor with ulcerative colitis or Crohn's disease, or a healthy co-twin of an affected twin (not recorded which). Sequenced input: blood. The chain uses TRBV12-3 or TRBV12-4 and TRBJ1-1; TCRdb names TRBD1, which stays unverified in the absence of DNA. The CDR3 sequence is CASSPGQGLNTEAFF.